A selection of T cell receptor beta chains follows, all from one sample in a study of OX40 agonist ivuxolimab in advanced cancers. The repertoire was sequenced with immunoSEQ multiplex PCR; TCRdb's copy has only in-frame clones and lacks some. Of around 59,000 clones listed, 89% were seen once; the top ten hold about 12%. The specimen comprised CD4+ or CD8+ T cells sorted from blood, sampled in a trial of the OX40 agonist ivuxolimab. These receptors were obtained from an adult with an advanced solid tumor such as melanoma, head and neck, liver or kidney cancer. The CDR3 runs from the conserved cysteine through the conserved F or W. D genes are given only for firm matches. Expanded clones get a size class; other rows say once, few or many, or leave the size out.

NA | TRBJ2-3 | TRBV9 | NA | CASSTWTSTDTQYF | TGTGCCAGCAGCACCTGGACTAGCACAGATACGCAGTATTTT
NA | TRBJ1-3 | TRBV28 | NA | CASRPPTVNSGNTIYF | TGTGCCAGCAGACCTCCGACAGTAAACTCTGGAAACACCATATATTTT
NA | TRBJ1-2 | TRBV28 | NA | CASRPVGTSSRYTF | TGTGCCAGCAGACCCGTGGGGACATCTAGTCGCTACACCTTC
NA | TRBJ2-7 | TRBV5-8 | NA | CASSERVSYEQYF | TGTGCCAGTTCGGAGCGGGTCTCCTACGAGCAGTACTTC
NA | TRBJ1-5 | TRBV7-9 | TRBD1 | CASSHGQDSQHF | TGTGCCAGCAGTCACGGACAGGACTCCCAGCATTTT
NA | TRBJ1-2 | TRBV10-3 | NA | CAILWEEGPIGYTF | TGTGCCATCCTTTGGGAGGAGGGACCCATTGGCTACACCTTC
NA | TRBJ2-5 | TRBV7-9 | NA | CASSSRGQETQYF | TGTGCCAGCAGTTCTAGGGGCCAAGAGACCCAGTACTTC
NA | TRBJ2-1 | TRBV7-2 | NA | CASSPPRGTYNEQFF | TGTGCCAGCAGCCCCCCCCGGGGGACCTACAATGAGCAGTTCTTC
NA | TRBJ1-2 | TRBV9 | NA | CASSGNARGYTF | TGTGCCAGCAGCGGGAATGCCCGTGGCTACACCTTC
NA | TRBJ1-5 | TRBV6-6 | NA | CASRGLSNQPQHF | TGTGCCAGCAGGGGTTTGAGCAATCAGCCCCAGCATTTT
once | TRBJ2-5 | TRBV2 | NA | CASSDPGDAWETQYF | TGTGCCAGCAGTGACCCCGGGGATGCGTGGGAGACCCAGTACTTC
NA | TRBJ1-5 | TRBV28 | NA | CASSNSFSGQPQHF | TGTGCCAGCAGTAATTCTTTCAGTGGACAGCCCCAGCATTTT
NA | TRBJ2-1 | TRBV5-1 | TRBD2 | CASSLGTSEKFF | TGCGCCAGCAGCTTGGGGACTAGCGAGAAGTTCTTC
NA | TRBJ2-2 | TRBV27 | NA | CASSLSTNTGELFF | TGTGCCAGCAGTTTATCGACGAATACCGGGGAGCTGTTTTTT
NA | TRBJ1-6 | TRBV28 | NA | CASTRSSSYNSPLHF | TGTGCCAGCACCAGGTCGAGCTCCTATAATTCACCCCTCCACTTT
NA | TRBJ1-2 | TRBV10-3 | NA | CAIRRETDHAGNLYGYTF | TGTGCCATCAGGAGAGAGACGGACCACGCGGGAAATCTATATGGCTACACCTTC
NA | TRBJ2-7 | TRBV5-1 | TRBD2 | CASSFSASGRIIPYEQYF | TGCGCCAGCAGCTTTTCCGCTAGCGGGAGAATTATTCCCTACGAGCAGTACTTC
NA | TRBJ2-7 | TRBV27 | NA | CASSSSTDTYEQYF | NA
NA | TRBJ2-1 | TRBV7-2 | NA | CASSLEGGFRATEQFF | TGTGCCAGCAGCTTAGAGGGGGGATTTCGAGCGACTGAGCAGTTCTTC
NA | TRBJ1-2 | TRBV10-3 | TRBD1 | CAIKTGTGTSFGYTF | TGTGCCATAAAAACCGGGACAGGGACCTCATTTGGCTACACCTTC
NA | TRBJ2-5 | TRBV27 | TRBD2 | CASKASGSQETQYF | TGTGCCAGCAAGGCTAGCGGGAGCCAAGAGACCCAGTACTTC
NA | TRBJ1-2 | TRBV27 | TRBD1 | CASSFSGGYGYTF | TGTGCCAGCAGTTTCTCAGGGGGCTATGGCTACACCTTC
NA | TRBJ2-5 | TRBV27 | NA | CASSSWVEAETQYF | TGTGCCAGCAGTTCCTGGGTCGAGGCCGAGACCCAGTACTTC
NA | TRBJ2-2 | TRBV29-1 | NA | CSVVVVTGELFF | TGCAGCGTTGTTGTGGTCACCGGGGAGCTGTTTTTT
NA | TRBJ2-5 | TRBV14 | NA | CASSSGLQETQYF | TGTGCCAGCAGCTCGGGACTCCAAGAGACCCAGTACTTC
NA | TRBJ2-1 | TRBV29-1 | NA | CSVRPWGSRTYNEQFF | TGCAGCGTGAGGCCCTGGGGGAGTAGGACCTACAATGAGCAGTTCTTC
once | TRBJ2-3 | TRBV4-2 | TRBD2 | CASSQGGPLAGESNTQYF | TGTGCCAGCAGCCAGGGGGGTCCTCTAGCGGGAGAGTCAAATACGCAGTATTTT
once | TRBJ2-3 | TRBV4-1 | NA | CASSGSDTQYF | TGCGCCAGCAGCGGCTCGGATACGCAGTATTTT
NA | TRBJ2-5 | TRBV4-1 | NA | CASSQVENFQGYQETQYF | TGCGCCAGCAGCCAAGTTGAAAACTTCCAAGGGTACCAAGAGACCCAGTACTTC
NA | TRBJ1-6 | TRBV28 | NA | CASWKTTPASSYNSPLHF | TGTGCCAGCTGGAAAACTACCCCCGCGAGCTCCTATAATTCACCCCTCCACTTT
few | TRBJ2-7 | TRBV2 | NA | CASSDHEQYF | TGTGCCAGCAGTGATCACGAGCAGTACTTC
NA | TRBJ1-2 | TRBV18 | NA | CASSPLQGFGNYGYTF | TGTGCCAGCTCACCGCTCCAGGGCTTCGGGAACTATGGCTACACCTTC